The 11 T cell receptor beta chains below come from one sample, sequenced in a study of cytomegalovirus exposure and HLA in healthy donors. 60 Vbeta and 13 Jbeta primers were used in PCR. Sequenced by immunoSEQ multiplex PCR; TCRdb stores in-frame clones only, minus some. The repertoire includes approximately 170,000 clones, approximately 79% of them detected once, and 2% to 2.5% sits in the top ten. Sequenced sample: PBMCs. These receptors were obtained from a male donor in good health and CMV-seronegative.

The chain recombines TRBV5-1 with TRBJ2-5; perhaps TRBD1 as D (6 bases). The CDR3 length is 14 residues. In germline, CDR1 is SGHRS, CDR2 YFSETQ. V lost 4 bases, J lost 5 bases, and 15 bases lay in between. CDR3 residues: CASSQGQNLETQYF. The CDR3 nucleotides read TGCGCCAGCAGCCAAGGACAGAATCTCGAGACCCAGTACTTC.

CDR3 in amino acids: CGGPGELFF. In nucleotides, the CDR3 is TGTGGAGGGCCCGGGGAGCTGTTTTTT. The chain recombines TRBV7-9 with TRBJ2-2; D may be TRBD2 (5 bases). Germline V gene lookup returns CDR1 SEHNR and CDR2 FQNEAQ (reference sequence). The CDR3 has 9 amino acids.

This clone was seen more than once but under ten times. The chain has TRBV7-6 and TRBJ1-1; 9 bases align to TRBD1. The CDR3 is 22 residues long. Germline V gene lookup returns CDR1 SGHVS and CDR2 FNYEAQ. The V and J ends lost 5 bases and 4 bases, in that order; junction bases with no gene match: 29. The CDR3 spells CASSPRAPTGQGSFGVGTEAFF. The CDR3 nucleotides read TGTGCCAGCAGCCCCAGGGCCCCGACGGGACAGGGTAGTTTTGGGGTTGGCACTGAAGCTTTCTTT.

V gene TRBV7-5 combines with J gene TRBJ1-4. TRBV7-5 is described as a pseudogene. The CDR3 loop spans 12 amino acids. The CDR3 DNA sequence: TGTGTCAGAAGCTCCCGAAGGGAAGGAGGGTTTTTT. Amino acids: CVRSSRREGGFF.

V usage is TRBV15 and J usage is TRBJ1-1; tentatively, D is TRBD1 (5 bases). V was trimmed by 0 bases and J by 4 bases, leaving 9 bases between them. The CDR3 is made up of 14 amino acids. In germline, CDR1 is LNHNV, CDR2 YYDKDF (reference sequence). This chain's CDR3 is CATSRDNGATEAFF. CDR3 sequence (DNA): TGTGCCACCAGCAGAGATAATGGGGCCACTGAAGCTTTCTTT.

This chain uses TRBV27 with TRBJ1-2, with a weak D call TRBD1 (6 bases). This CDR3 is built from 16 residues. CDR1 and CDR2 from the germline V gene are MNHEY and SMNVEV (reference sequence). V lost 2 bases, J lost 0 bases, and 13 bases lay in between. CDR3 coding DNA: TGTGCCAGCAGTTTAACAGGGTCCCATTCTAACTATGGCTACACCTTC. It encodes CASSLTGSHSNYGYTF.

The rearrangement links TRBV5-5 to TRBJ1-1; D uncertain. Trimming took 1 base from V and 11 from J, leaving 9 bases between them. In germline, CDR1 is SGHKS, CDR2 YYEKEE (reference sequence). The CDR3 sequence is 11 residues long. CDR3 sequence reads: CASSLRRGAFF. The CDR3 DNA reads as TGTGCCAGCAGCTTGCGCAGAGGGGCTTTCTTT.

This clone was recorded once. The CDR3 protein is CAWSSGTYNEQFF. CDR3 in DNA: TGTGCCTGGAGCTCCGGGACTTACAATGAGCAGTTCTTC. The genes are TRBV30 and TRBJ2-1, with D possibly being TRBD2 (6 bases). The germline CDR1 and CDR2 sequences are GTSNPN and SVGIG (reference sequence). The CDR3 runs 13 residues. V was trimmed by 3 bases and J by 4 bases, leaving 10 bases between them.

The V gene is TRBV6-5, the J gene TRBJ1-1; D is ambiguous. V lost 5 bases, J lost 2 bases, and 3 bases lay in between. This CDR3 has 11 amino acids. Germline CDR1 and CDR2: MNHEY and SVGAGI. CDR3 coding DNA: TGTGCCAGCAGTGGCAACACTGAAGCTTTCTTT. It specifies CASSGNTEAFF.

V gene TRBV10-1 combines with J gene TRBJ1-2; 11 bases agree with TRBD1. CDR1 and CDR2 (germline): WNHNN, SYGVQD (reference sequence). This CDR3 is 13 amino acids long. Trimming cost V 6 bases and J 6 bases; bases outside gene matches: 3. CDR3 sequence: CASSSGQGDGYTF. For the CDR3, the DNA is TGCGCCAGCAGCTCGGGACAGGGGGATGGCTACACCTTC.

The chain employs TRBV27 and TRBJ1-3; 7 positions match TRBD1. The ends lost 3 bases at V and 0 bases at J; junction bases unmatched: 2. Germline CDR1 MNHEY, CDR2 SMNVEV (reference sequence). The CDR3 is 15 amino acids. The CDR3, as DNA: TGTGCCAGCAGTTTCTCAGGGGGCTCTGGAAACACCATATATTTT. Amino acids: CASSFSGGSGNTIYF.